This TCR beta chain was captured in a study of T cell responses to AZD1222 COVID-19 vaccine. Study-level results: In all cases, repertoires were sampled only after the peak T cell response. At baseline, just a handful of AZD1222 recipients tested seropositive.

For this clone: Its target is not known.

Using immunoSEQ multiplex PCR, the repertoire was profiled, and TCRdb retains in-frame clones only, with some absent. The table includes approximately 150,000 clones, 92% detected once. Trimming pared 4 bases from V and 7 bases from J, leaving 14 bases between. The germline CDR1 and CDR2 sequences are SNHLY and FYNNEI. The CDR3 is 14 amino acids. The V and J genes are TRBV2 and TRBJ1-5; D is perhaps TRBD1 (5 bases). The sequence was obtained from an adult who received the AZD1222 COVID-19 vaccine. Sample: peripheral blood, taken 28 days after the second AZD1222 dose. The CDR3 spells CASSGGLLGQPQHF. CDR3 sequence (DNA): TGTGCCAGCAGTGGGGGCCTTCTCGGACAGCCCCAGCATTTT. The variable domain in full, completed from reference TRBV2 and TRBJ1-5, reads EPEVTQTPSHQVTQMGQEVILRCVPISNHLYFYWYRQILGQKVEFLVSFYNNEISEKSEIFDDQFSVERPDGSNFTLKIRSTKLEDSAMYFCASSGGLLGQPQHFGDGTRLSIL.